This TCR beta chain was found in a study of blood T cell repertoires in COVID-19 (dated by TCRdb to 2020 to 2021). About the study as a whole: The collaborator samples originated in the United States, Italy and Spain and spanned the acute and convalescent phases of COVID-19. The prospective study material was composed of cDNA or gDNA derived from T cells, B-cell-depleted T cells, or PBMCs. The dataset comprised deeply sampled blood TCRbeta repertoires from subjects exposed to, actively infected with, or recovered from COVID-19. The repertoires were released in a freely available public database meant as a resource for research on the immune response to SARS-CoV-2. The samples were drawn from the first 160 participants of the ongoing ImmuneRACE study and from 1,254 subjects provided by 6 global collaborators. The sample metadata nearly always contained a de-identified subject ID, COVID-19 status, age in years and sex. HLA class I and class II types, where available, came from metadata supplied by the sample provider rather than from assay-based typing. Beyond this particular receptor, the publication reports: How much clinical and demographic metadata was included differed by source and by participant, and the metadata was provided uncurated.

The germline V gene yields KGHSH for CDR1 and LQKENI for CDR2. V and J lose 3 bases and 7 bases, and a span of 15 bases separates them. The CDR3 starts with the cysteine, ends with the phenylalanine, and has 14 residues. Solely the CDR3 DNA is kept, with 42 bases framed from the first base. TCRbeta CDR3 regions were amplified from genomic DNA using the immunoSEQ Assay, a bias-controlled multiplex PCR. As for how the authors treated the data: The number of nucleated cells in each sample was estimated from the amplification of reference gene primers within the assay. Sequence reads were collapsed and filtered to measure the absolute abundance of every unique TCRbeta CDR3 rearrangement. For each sample, productive Simpson clonality was calculated by taking the square root of Simpson's diversity index across productive rearrangements. Drawn from immuneACCESS, this table holds only the in-frame rearrangements with V and J called that TCRdb kept. Clones are partly lost; checked studies trace under half to an unresolved V gene and leave the rest unexplained. Clone size and V and J calls were adopted from that table, with D and trimming inferred from the DNA. For this sample there are some 260,000 clones; roughly 82% appear just once. The ten largest account for 4.5% to 5% of the sample.

Comments on this clone: What antigen it recognizes has not been identified. One base away there is no much larger clone; base qualities are not given.

Each collaborating institution followed its own protocols to collect whole blood in K2EDTA tubes. Collaborator samples were shipped for TCRbeta analysis as frozen whole blood, isolated PBMCs, or DNA extracted from either sample type. What was sequenced was peripheral blood. The clonotype originates from an elderly woman with active or convalescent COVID-19. The V gene is TRBV18 and the J gene is TRBJ1-2, and possibly TRBD1, on 5 matching bases. The CDR3 region reads CASSPVSQGGGYTF. The DNA sequence is TGTGCCAGCTCACCGGTCTCCCAGGGAGGTGGCTACACCTTC. With the rest looked up from the reference TRBV18 and TRBJ1-2 genes rather than sequenced, the full variable domain is NAGVMQNPRHLVRRRGQEARLRCSPMKGHSHVYWYRQLPEEGLKFMVYLQKENIIDESGMPKERFSAEFPKEGPSILRIQQVVRGDSAAYFCASSPVSQGGGYTFGSGTRLTVV.